Listed below are T cell receptor beta chains from one sample, sequenced in a study of T cell responses to AZD1222 COVID-19 vaccine. Clones were sequenced by immunoSEQ multiplex PCR, and TCRdb holds only the in-frame ones, with some missing. The sample contains over 100,000 clones, approximately 84% of which appear only once. The source material was peripheral blood, sampled on day 0 of AZD1222 vaccination. These TCRs come from an adult in good health. Each CDR3 is given with its conserved first and last residue. The order of the fields is V gene, clone size, J gene, D gene, CDR3 DNA, CDR3 protein. A D gene is named only where the DNA matches it firmly. Part of the rows lack a size; the others show once, few, many or a class for expanded clones.

TRBV4-2	NA	TRBJ1-1	NA	TGTGCCAGCAGTTACAGGCAATCTGGGGACACTGAAGCTTTCTTT	CASSYRQSGDTEAFF
TRBV5-8	NA	TRBJ2-1	TRBD2	TGTGCCAGCAGGACTAGCGGGCCTTACAATGAGCAGTTCTTC	CASRTSGPYNEQFF
TRBV5-1	NA	TRBJ1-2	TRBD1	TGCGCCAGCAGCTTGGGGGGACAGCTTAACTATGGCTACACCTTC	CASSLGGQLNYGYTF
TRBV29-1	NA	TRBJ1-5	NA	TGCAGCGTTGAGGCGGGGTTTGGTCAGCCCCAGCATTTT	CSVEAGFGQPQHF
TRBV6-5	NA	TRBJ1-6	TRBD1	TGTGCCAGCAGTTACGACCCACAGGGGGCGAATTCACCCCTCCACTTT	CASSYDPQGANSPLHF
TRBV11-2	few	TRBJ2-2	NA	TGTGCCAGCAGCTTAGGCCCAGCAGCCCGCATTAGGACCGGGGAGCTGTTTTTT	CASSLGPAARIRTGELFF
TRBV25-1	NA	TRBJ1-2	NA	TGTGCCAGCAGCCTGGGGGGGCAACCTGGCTACACCTTC	CASSLGGQPGYTF
TRBV25-1	once	TRBJ2-1	TRBD1	TGTGCCAGCAGTGAATATACAGGGGGCTCCTACAATGAGCAGTTCTTC	CASSEYTGGSYNEQFF
TRBV19	few	TRBJ2-7	NA	TGTGCCAGTAGTGGGGACGCTTACTCCTACGAGCAGTACTTC	CASSGDAYSYEQYF
TRBV6-5	NA	TRBJ2-3	NA	TGTGCCAGCAGTCCCTCGGAGGATACGCAGTATTTT	CASSPSEDTQYF
TRBV4-1	NA	TRBJ1-3	NA	TGCGCCAGCAGCCAAGATCCCAGCTTCGGCAGGCAGGGAAACACCATATATTTT	CASSQDPSFGRQGNTIYF
TRBV4-2	NA	TRBJ1-3	NA	TGTGCCAGCAGCCAAGAGGTCTGGGGAAACACCATATATTTT	CASSQEVWGNTIYF
TRBV11-2	NA	TRBJ1-4	NA	TGTGCCAGCAGCGGAAACAGGGAGACTAATGAAAAACTGTTTTTT	CASSGNRETNEKLFF
TRBV19	few	TRBJ1-3	NA	TGTGCCAGTAGTTCCTTCATCGGAAACACCATATATTTT	CASSSFIGNTIYF
TRBV5-8	NA	TRBJ2-7	NA	TGTGCCAGCAGCAGGGGGGAGGGGTACGAGCAGTACTTC	CASSRGEGYEQYF
TRBV7-2	NA	TRBJ1-1	NA	TGTGCCAGCAGCTTAAACAGGGTGAACACTGAAGCTTTCTTT	CASSLNRVNTEAFF
TRBV12-5	NA	TRBJ1-1	NA	TGTGCTAGTGCCCTACTCCCGGGACTGTTGAACACTGAAGCTTTCTTT	CASALLPGLLNTEAFF
TRBV5-4	NA	TRBJ2-5	NA	TGTGCCAGCAGCTTGACCCGGACACCTACCGAGACCCAGTACTTC	CASSLTRTPTETQYF
TRBV5-5	NA	TRBJ1-2	TRBD1	TGTGCCAGCAGCATACAGGGGTTCGACTATGGCTACACCTTC	CASSIQGFDYGYTF
TRBV9	NA	TRBJ2-3	TRBD1	TGTGCCAGCAGCGTAGCAGGGACAGACACAGATACGCAGTATTTT	CASSVAGTDTDTQYF
TRBV6-5	once	TRBJ2-3	NA	TGTGCCAGCAGTTACTCCAGCGGGCTTAGCACAGATACGCAGTATTTT	CASSYSSGLSTDTQYF
TRBV28	NA	TRBJ2-7	NA	TGTGCCAGCAGTGCCGGGGGGACAGGAACCTACGAGCAGTACTTC	CASSAGGTGTYEQYF
TRBV28	NA	TRBJ2-4	NA	TGTGCCAGCAGTTCGAGACGGAGGAGGGGCGCCAAAAACATTCAGTACTTC	CASSSRRRRGAKNIQYF
TRBV4-3	NA	TRBJ2-3	NA	TGCGCCAGCAGCCGGACCGTGGGACCGGGGGTCACAGATACGCAGTATTTT	CASSRTVGPGVTDTQYF
TRBV19	once	TRBJ2-7	NA	TGTGCCAGTAGTTTCGACATAACCTACGAGCAGTACTTC	CASSFDITYEQYF
TRBV3-1/TRBV3-2	NA	TRBJ2-2	NA	TGTGCCAGCAGCCACGGGGGATCGAACACCGGGGAGCTGTTTTTT	CASSHGGSNTGELFF
TRBV19	NA	TRBJ2-2	TRBD1	TGTGCCAGTATTGGGACAGACTTCGCCGGGGAGCTGTTTTTT	CASIGTDFAGELFF
TRBV7-9	NA	TRBJ2-7	NA	TGTGCCAGCAGCTTAAACGCCGGAACCTACGAGCAGTACTTC	CASSLNAGTYEQYF
TRBV6-1	NA	TRBJ1-4	TRBD1	TGTGCCAGCAGTGAAGCGACAGGGAGGGATGAAAAACTGTTTTTT	CASSEATGRDEKLFF
TRBV28	NA	TRBJ2-2	TRBD2	TGTGCCAGCAGTTTTGCCCGACGTAGCGGGTCGAACACCGGGGAGCTGTTTTTT	CASSFARRSGSNTGELFF
TRBV5-5	NA	TRBJ2-5	TRBD1	TGTGCCAGCAGCTCGGCATTAACAGGGGGTCAGGAGACCCAGTACTTC	CASSSALTGGQETQYF
TRBV18	NA	TRBJ1-2	NA	TGTGCCAGCTCACCACGCGGTCAAGGGGTTAACTATGGCTACACCTTC	CASSPRGQGVNYGYTF
TRBV4-2	NA	TRBJ1-5	TRBD1	TGTGCCAGCAGCCAAGAGCGATCGACAGGGGCCTCTCTCTGGCCCCAGCATTTT	CASSQERSTGASLWPQHF
TRBV7-8	once	TRBJ1-6	TRBD1	TGTGCCACCGGCGCGTGGGGACAGGCGAGCTCCTATAATTCACCCCTCCACTTT	CATGAWGQASSYNSPLHF
TRBV2	NA	TRBJ2-7	TRBD1	TGTGCCAGCAGTTTGGACAGGGGGGCCTACGAGCAGTACTTC	CASSLDRGAYEQYF
TRBV7-9	NA	TRBJ1-3	NA	TGTGCCAGCAGCTTAGGGAACTCTGGAAACACCATATATTTT	CASSLGNSGNTIYF
TRBV19	NA	TRBJ1-3	NA	TGTGCCAGTAGTATAGGCCAGGCGTTCTCTGGAAACACCATATATTTT	CASSIGQAFSGNTIYF
TRBV5-1	NA	TRBJ2-3	NA	TGCGCCAGCAGCGTCGACAGGCCCACTATTAGCACAGATACGCAGTATTTT	CASSVDRPTISTDTQYF
TRBV30	NA	TRBJ1-6	TRBD1	TGTGCCTGGAGTGTAAGACAGGGAATCCACTTT	CAWSVRQGIHF
TRBV19	NA	TRBJ2-5	TRBD1	TGTGCCAGTAGTTCCGACCGGGACAGGGGGCTGGAGACCCAGTACTTC	CASSSDRDRGLETQYF
TRBV6-4	medium-sized	TRBJ2-1	TRBD2	TGTGCCAGCAGTGAAGGGACTAGCGGGGTAGATGAGCAGTTCTTC	CASSEGTSGVDEQFF
TRBV11-3	NA	TRBJ2-1	NA	TGTGCCAGCAGCCTCCAGGGTTTCGGGGGCAATGAGCAGTTCTTC	CASSLQGFGGNEQFF
TRBV18	few	TRBJ2-7	NA	TGTGCCAGCTCACCGCGAGGAGGCGAGCAGTACTTC	CASSPRGGEQYF
TRBV11-3	NA	TRBJ2-3	NA	TGTGCCAGCAGCTCGGACGGCGGTTCTGGGGATACGCAGTATTTT	CASSSDGGSGDTQYF
TRBV5-3	once	TRBJ1-6	NA	TGTGCCAGAAGCTTGTCCCCCTTAGGGGAAGATTCACCCCTCCACTTT	CARSLSPLGEDSPLHF
TRBV7-2	once	TRBJ2-7	NA	TGTGCCAGCAGCTTAGTTCTTATCGGGAGACGCTCCTACGAGCAGTACTTC	CASSLVLIGRRSYEQYF
TRBV7-2	once	TRBJ1-2	NA	TGTGCCAGCAGCTTAAACAGGAAGGGAGGCTACACCTTC	CASSLNRKGGYTF
TRBV4-3	few	TRBJ1-3	TRBD1	TGCGCCAGCAGCCAAGGACAGGGCTCTGGAAACACCATATATTTT	CASSQGQGSGNTIYF
TRBV27	NA	TRBJ1-4	TRBD1	TGTGCCACCCAGGGGGGTAGTGGCACATTCGGGGAAAAACTGTTTTTT	CATQGGSGTFGEKLFF
TRBV29-1	few	TRBJ2-7	NA	TGCAGCGTTGAATCCGGCACCTACGAGCAGTACTTC	CSVESGTYEQYF
TRBV3-1/TRBV3-2	NA	TRBJ1-1	NA	TGTGCCAGCAGCCAAGGGATATCTTCCGCTGAAGCTTTCTTT	CASSQGISSAEAFF
TRBV30	NA	TRBJ1-5	NA	TGTGCCTGGGGGACGGGGGGTAGCAATCAGCCCCAGCATTTT	CAWGTGGSNQPQHF
TRBV3-1/TRBV3-2	once	TRBJ1-3	NA	TGTGCCAGCAGCCAAAGTCAGGGGCGCGGAAACACCATATATTTT	CASSQSQGRGNTIYF
TRBV28	NA	TRBJ2-7	NA	TGTGCCAGCAGTTATCGTTGGTACCGGGCGTACTTC	CASSYRWYRAYF
TRBV10-2	NA	TRBJ2-5	NA	TGCGCCAGCAGTGAGGAGGGGGGGGTTCGAGAGACCCAGTACTTC	CASSEEGGVRETQYF
TRBV5-1	NA	TRBJ1-1	NA	TGCGCCAGCAGCTTGGCCGCGGACACTGAAGCTTTCTTT	CASSLAADTEAFF
TRBV7-2	few	TRBJ2-3	NA	TGTGCCAGCAGCTTACGGTGGGGCAGGGGATTCACAGATACGCAGTATTTT	CASSLRWGRGFTDTQYF